The rows below give T cell receptor beta chains drawn from one sample of a study of blood T cell repertoires in COVID-19. The repertoire was sequenced with immunoSEQ multiplex PCR; TCRdb's copy has only in-frame clones and lacks some. The sample lists approximately 75,000 clones; roughly 88% were seen once. Sample: peripheral blood. The receptors shown here come from a woman between 50 and 59 years old with acute or convalescent COVID-19. Both conserved end residues are part of each CDR3. The D gene is left open where the match is weak. Some rows have no size entry. The others give once, few or many, or a class for an expanded clone.

cdr3_aa cdr3_nt clone_size j_call d_call v_call
CASSLSGSKHTGELFF TGTGCCAGCAGCCTTAGCGGGAGTAAACACACCGGGGAGCTGTTTTTT - TRBJ2-2 TRBD2 TRBV28
CASSPPTKNIQYF TGTGCCAGCAGCCCCCCGACAAAAAACATTCAGTACTTC - TRBJ2-4 - TRBV5-4
CASSLNGRSYGYTF TGTGCCAGCAGTTTAAACGGCCGGAGCTATGGCTACACCTTC - TRBJ1-2 - TRBV27
CASSLNSPNSGNTIYF TGTGCCAGCAGCTTAAACAGCCCTAACTCTGGAAACACCATATATTTT - TRBJ1-3 - TRBV7-6
CASSNRVGDTGELFF TGTGCTAGCAGCAACAGGGTTGGGGACACCGGGGAGCTGTTTTTT once TRBJ2-2 - TRBV7-7
CASSFRGVAGGAVAYNEQFF TGTGCCAGCAGCTTTCGGGGGGTAGCGGGAGGAGCGGTGGCCTACAATGAGCAGTTCTTC - TRBJ2-1 TRBD2 TRBV9
CATESPRGVAGARSSYNEQFF TGTGCCACAGAAAGCCCTCGCGGGGTAGCGGGTGCAAGGAGCTCCTACAATGAGCAGTTCTTC - TRBJ2-1 TRBD2 TRBV28
CASSPEAGGDETQYF TGTGCCAGCAGCCCAGAGGCCGGGGGGGACGAGACCCAGTACTTC - TRBJ2-5 TRBD2 TRBV4-2
CASSPRTGEYEQYF TGTGCCAGTAGTCCCCGGACAGGGGAGTACGAGCAGTACTTC - TRBJ2-7 TRBD1 TRBV19
CATSRDSGTGANVLTF TGTGCCACCAGCAGAGATTCCGGGACTGGGGCCAACGTCCTGACTTTC - TRBJ2-6 - TRBV15
CASSSEATGSSLSGANVLTF TGTGCCAGCAGCTCGGAAGCGACAGGTTCATCACTCTCTGGGGCCAACGTCCTGACTTTC - TRBJ2-6 - TRBV7-6
CASSLERDREQYF TGTGCCAGCAGCCTGGAGCGGGATCGCGAGCAGTACTTC - TRBJ2-7 TRBD2 TRBV7-8
CARRQGESTDTQYF TGTGCCAGACGACAGGGGGAGAGCACAGATACGCAGTATTTT - TRBJ2-3 TRBD1 TRBV28
CASSYRGSAEQYF TGTGCCAGCAGTTATCGCGGGTCCGCCGAGCAGTACTTC - TRBJ2-7 - TRBV6-5
CASRTSGSDEQFF TGTGCCAGCAGAACTAGCGGGAGTGATGAGCAGTTCTTC - TRBJ2-1 TRBD2 TRBV6-5
CASSLGGGNQPQHF TGTGCCAGCAGCTTAGGGGGGGGTAATCAGCCCCAGCATTTT - TRBJ1-5 - TRBV7-9
CASSYKTMNTEAFF TGTGCCAGCAGTTACAAGACTATGAACACTGAAGCTTTCTTT - TRBJ1-1 - TRBV6-5
CASGVEGGRGVNQPQHF TGTGCCAGCGGTGTCGAGGGCGGGCGGGGGGTCAATCAGCCCCAGCATTTT - TRBJ1-5 - TRBV27
CAWGTRQGAIQPQHF TGTGCCTGGGGAACGCGACAGGGGGCGATTCAGCCCCAGCATTTT once TRBJ1-5 TRBD1 TRBV30
CASSAGTSGRSSYEQYF TGTGCCAGCAGCGCCGGGACTAGCGGGAGGAGCTCCTACGAGCAGTACTTC - TRBJ2-7 TRBD2 TRBV5-4
CASSLDDRGSYNEQFF TGTGCCAGCAGCCTCGACGACAGAGGCTCCTACAATGAGCAGTTCTTC - TRBJ2-1 - TRBV28
CATSETRRQFF TGTGCCACCAGTGAGACTAGACGACAGTTCTTC - TRBJ2-1 - TRBV24-1
CASSYYLGYETQYF TGTGCCAGCAGTTACTATCTAGGCTACGAGACCCAGTACTTC - TRBJ2-5 - TRBV6-5
CASSGQGGTEAFF TGTGCCAGCAGTGGACAGGGAGGCACTGAAGCTTTCTTT once TRBJ1-1 TRBD1 TRBV3-1/TRBV3-2
CSARGGYEQYF TGCAGTGCTAGGGGGGGCTACGAGCAGTACTTC - TRBJ2-7 - TRBV20-1
CASSLDWAASISYEQYF TGTGCCAGCAGCTTAGATTGGGCAGCTTCAATCTCCTACGAGCAGTACTTC - TRBJ2-7 - TRBV11-2
CASLTGTGKSGANVLTF TGTGCCAGCCTGACTGGGACAGGGAAATCTGGGGCCAACGTCCTGACTTTC - TRBJ2-6 TRBD1 TRBV5-8